This T cell receptor (beta chain) was sequenced for a study of response to subunit inactivated influenza vaccine. One entry per CDR3 protein, called by TCRdb with MiXCR from the RT-PCR reads. The sample lists about 780,000 distinct CDR3 sequences; under 20% were seen once. This clonotype turned up a few times. The CDR3 spans 12 residues. Germline lookup yields CDR1 SQVTM and CDR2 ANQGSEA. Sequenced material: PBMCs from blood, taken roughly 5 days after vaccination. The chain carries TRBV29-1 and TRBJ2-7, with 7 bases matching TRBD1. This sequence was found in a man aged 50-60 years who received an inactivated influenza vaccine. In DNA, the CDR3 is TGCAGGAGCCTGACAGGGTTGGGCGAGCAGTACTTC. Its protein is CRSLTGLGEQYF.